Following are 8 T cell receptor beta chains from one sample sequenced in a study of Ad26.COV2.S vaccination and SARS-CoV-2 variants. Using immunoSEQ multiplex PCR, the repertoire was profiled, and TCRdb retains in-frame clones only, with some absent. The data show over 400,000 clones, roughly nine tenths seen once. Treatment noted: some 20 received Ad26.COV2.S at low or high dose, single or two shots; about 5 received placebo; per-sample allocation not given. Sampling was done on day 63 after the first vaccine or placebo injection. Sample: peripheral blood, taken in a trial of Ad26.COV2.S vaccine versus placebo. These receptors all come from a person between 18 and 65 years old who received the Ad26.COV2.S COVID-19 vaccine or a placebo.

This clone was seen once. This sequence joins TRBV4-2 and TRBJ2-7; a possible D gene is TRBD1 (7 bases). Trimming stripped 2 bases from V and 0 bases from J, with 17 bases between. The CDR3 is 17 amino acids. Germline V gene lookup returns CDR1 LGHNA and CDR2 YNFKEQ. The CDR3 is CASSQRQGGLTSYEQYF. CDR3 DNA sequence: TGTGCCAGCAGCCAACGCCAGGGGGGCCTAACCTCCTACGAGCAGTACTTC.

The chain recombines TRBV6-5 with TRBJ2-2; 10 bases match TRBD1. CDR1 and CDR2 (germline): MNHEY, SVGAGI. This CDR3 has 16 amino acids. V shed 2 bases, J shed 6 bases, and the junction held 6 bases outside the gene matches. CDR3 in DNA: TGTGCCAGCAGTTACGATTGGACAGGGGGATCCGGGGAGCTGTTTTTT. Residues: CASSYDWTGGSGELFF.

The chain combines TRBV6-5 with TRBJ1-5; D unclear. The CDR3 totals 14 residues. Germline V gene sequence: CDR1 MNHEY, CDR2 SVGAGI. V lost 0 bases and J lost 7, with 10 bases in between. CDR3 protein: CASSYSTLEQPQHF. The CDR3 DNA is TGTGCCAGCAGTTACTCGACACTCGAACAGCCCCAGCATTTT.

The V call is TRBV12-3 or TRBV12-4, the J call TRBJ2-1, with TRBD2 matching 7 bases. Germline trimming cut 6 bases from V and 10 bases from J; bases unmatched to any gene: 9. The CDR3 spans 13 residues. The CDR3: CASRWDYGREQFF. As DNA, the CDR3 is TGTGCCAGCAGGTGGGACTATGGCAGGGAGCAGTTCTTC.

The J gene is TRBJ2-1, the V gene TRBV5-6; no firm D call. Trimming removed 0 bases from V and 5 bases from J, with 12 bases in between. Per germline, CDR1 SGHDT and CDR2 YYEEEE. The CDR3 spans 15 residues. This CDR3 reads CASSLEVAGNNEQFF. CDR3 bases: TGTGCCAGCAGCTTGGAGGTAGCTGGAAACAATGAGCAGTTCTTC.

This clone was picked up one time. The same CDR3 can be traced to other DNA sequences in this sample. The chain employs TRBV7-2 and TRBJ2-4; D gene unclear. The germline V and J ends were trimmed by 1 base and 0 bases, with 4 bases remaining between them. The length of the CDR3 is 14 residues. Germline CDR1 is SGHTA and CDR2 is FQGNSA. The CDR3 is CASSLGGAKNIQYF. The DNA for the CDR3 is TGTGCCAGCAGCTTAGGGGGAGCCAAAAACATTCAGTACTTC.

This chain links TRBV6-2 or TRBV6-3 with TRBJ2-2, with no clear D. Germline CDR1 is MNHEY and CDR2 is SVGEGT. The germline V and J ends were trimmed by 5 bases and 3 bases, with 16 bases remaining between them. There are 16 residues in the CDR3. The CDR3 sequence is CASSRPPSSYTGELFF. CDR3 in DNA: TGTGCCAGCAGTCGACCCCCTAGTAGCTACACCGGGGAGCTGTTTTTT.

Details on this clone: One junction end does not reproduce the germline sequence, and a read error may be involved. The rearrangement joins TRBV28 to TRBJ1-3; D is uncertain. This CDR3 region has 14 residues. Germline assignment: CDR1 MDHEN and CDR2 SYDVKM. The CDR3 spells CVSSRLRFGNTIYF. The CDR3, as DNA: TGTGTCAGCAGCCGCCTCAGGTTTGGAAACACCATATATTTT. Complete variable domain (other parts from reference TRBV28 and TRBJ1-3): DVKVTQSSRYLVKRTGEKVFLECVQDMDHENMFWYRQDPGLGLRLIYFSYDVKMKEKGDIPEGYSVSREKKERFSLILESASTNQTSMYLCVSSRLRFGNTIYFGEGSWLTVV.